The source of this TCR beta chain is a study of shared clonotypes between healthy human individuals. As to this clone: Its antigen remains unknown.

Study-level points and caveats: Researchers sampled blood only, noting tissue repertoires likely differ.

Germline V gives CDR1 KGHSH, CDR2 LQKENI. The CDR3 consists of 13 residues. Trimming pared 2 bases from V and 4 bases from J, leaving 9 bases between. Repertoires were generated with immunoSEQ multiplex PCR, while TCRdb's copy carries only in-frame clones and drops some. Found here are fewer than 550,000 clones, over 75% of them singletons; the top ten hold approximately 12%. The V gene is TRBV18, the J gene TRBJ2-7; tentatively, D is TRBD1 or TRBD2 (5 bases each). This clonotype originated in a woman aged 40 to 50 in good health. Some clones in this sample may be carry-over from other donors' samples. The sequencing sample was made of PBMCs. CDR3 sequence: CASSPGTQYEQYF. For the CDR3, the DNA is TGTGCCAGCTCACCAGGGACGCAGTACGAGCAGTACTTC.